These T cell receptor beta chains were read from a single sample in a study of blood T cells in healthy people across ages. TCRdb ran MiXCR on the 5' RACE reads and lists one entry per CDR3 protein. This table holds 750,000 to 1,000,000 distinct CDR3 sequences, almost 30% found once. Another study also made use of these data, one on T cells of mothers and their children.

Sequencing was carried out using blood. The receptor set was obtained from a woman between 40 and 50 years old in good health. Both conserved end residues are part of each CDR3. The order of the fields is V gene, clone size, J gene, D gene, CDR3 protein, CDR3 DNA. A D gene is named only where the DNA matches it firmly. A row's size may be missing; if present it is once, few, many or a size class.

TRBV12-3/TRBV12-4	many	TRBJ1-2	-	CASSSSGIPDGYTF	TGTGCCAGCAGTTCCTCCGGGATCCCGGACGGCTACACCTTC
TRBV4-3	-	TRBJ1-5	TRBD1	CASSQAAGGRNQPQHF	TGCGCCAGCAGCCAAGCTGCAGGGGGCCGGAATCAGCCCCAGCATTTT
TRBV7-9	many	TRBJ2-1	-	CASSLRQDSYNEQFF	TGTGCCAGCAGCCTTAGACAGGACTCCTACAATGAGCAGTTCTTC
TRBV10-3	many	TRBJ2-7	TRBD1	CAIGDRGTDEQYF	TGTGCCATCGGGGACAGGGGAACAGACGAGCAGTACTTC
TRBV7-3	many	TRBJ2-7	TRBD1	CASSSGQGSAYEQYF	TGTGCCAGCAGCTCCGGACAGGGGTCAGCCTACGAGCAGTACTTC
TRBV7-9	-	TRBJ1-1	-	CAGSDRGGASTEAFF	TGTGCCGGCAGTGATAGAGGGGGGGCTAGCACTGAAGCTTTCTTT
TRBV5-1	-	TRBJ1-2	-	CASSISRDTINYGYTF	TGCGCCAGCAGCATATCTCGGGACACTATTAACTATGGCTACACCTTC
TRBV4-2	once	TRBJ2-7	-	CASSPRGGKTSF	TGTGCCAGCAGCCCGAGGGGGGGTAAAACCTCATTC
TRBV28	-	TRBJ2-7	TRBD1	CASGVSTGGYEQYF	TGTGCCAGCGGAGTATCGACAGGGGGCTACGAGCAGTACTTC
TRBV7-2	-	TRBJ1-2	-	CASSLGQYIAYTF	TGTGCCAGCAGCTTAGGGCAGTATATCGCCTACACCTTC
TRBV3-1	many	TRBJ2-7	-	CASSRTGTSSYEQYF	TGTGCCAGCAGCCGAACCGGGACGTCATCCTACGAGCAGTACTTC
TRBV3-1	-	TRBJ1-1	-	CASSQVEVNTEAFF	TGTGCCAGCAGCCAAGTTGAGGTGAACACTGAAGCTTTCTTT
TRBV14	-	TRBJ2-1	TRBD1	CASSLLGQGNYNEQFF	TGTGCCAGCAGCCTTTTAGGACAGGGGAATTACAATGAGCAGTTCTTC
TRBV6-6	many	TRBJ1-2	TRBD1	CASSYSGTGGNGYTF	TGTGCCAGCAGTTACTCAGGGACAGGGGGTAACGGCTACACCTTC
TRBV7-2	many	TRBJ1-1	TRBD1	CASRTQGALNTEAFF	TGTGCCAGCAGGACGCAGGGGGCGCTGAACACTGAAGCTTTCTTT
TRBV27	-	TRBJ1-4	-	CASSLDPSGREKLFF	TGTGCCAGCAGTTTGGACCCCTCCGGGAGAGAAAAACTGTTTTTT
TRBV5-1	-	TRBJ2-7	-	CASSLASEWGTEQYF	TGCGCCAGCAGCTTGGCCTCGGAGTGGGGTACCGAGCAGTACTTC